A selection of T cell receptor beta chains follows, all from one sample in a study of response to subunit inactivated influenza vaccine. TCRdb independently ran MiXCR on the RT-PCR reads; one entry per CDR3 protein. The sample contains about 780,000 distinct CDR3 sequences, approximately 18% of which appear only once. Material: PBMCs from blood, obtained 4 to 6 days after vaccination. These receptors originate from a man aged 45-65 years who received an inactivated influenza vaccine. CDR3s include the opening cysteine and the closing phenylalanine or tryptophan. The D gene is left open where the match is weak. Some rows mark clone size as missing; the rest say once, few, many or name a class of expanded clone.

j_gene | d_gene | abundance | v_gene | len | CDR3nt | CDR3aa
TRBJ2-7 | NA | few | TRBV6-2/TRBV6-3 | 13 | TGTGCCAGCAGACAGGACGGTCCCTACGAGCAGTACTTC | CASRQDGPYEQYF
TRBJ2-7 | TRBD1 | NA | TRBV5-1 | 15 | TGCGCCAGCAGCCTAGTAGGGACAGGCACCCACGAGCAGTACTTC | CASSLVGTGTHEQYF
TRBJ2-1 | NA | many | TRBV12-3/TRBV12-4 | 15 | TGTGCCAGCAAAGACAGGCATGGCTCCTACAATGAGCAGTTCTTC | CASKDRHGSYNEQFF
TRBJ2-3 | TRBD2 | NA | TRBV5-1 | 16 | TGCGCCAGCAGCCGCGGGACTAGCGGGGGGGCAGATACGCAGTATTTT | CASSRGTSGGADTQYF
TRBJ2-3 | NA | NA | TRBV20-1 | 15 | TGCAGTGCTAGAGAGTACTACCATAGCACAGATACGCAGTATTTT | CSAREYYHSTDTQYF
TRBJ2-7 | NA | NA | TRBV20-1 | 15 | TGCAGTGCTAGGGCCCACGGGGGCGCCCCGTACGAGCAGTACTTC | CSARAHGGAPYEQYF
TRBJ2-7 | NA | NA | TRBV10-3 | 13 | TGTGCCATCAGTGAAAGGATTGGGTACGAGCAGTACTTC | CAISERIGYEQYF
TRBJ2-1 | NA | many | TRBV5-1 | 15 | TGCGCCAGCCTCAAGGGCGGACTCTTCGACAATGAGCAGTTCTTC | CASLKGGLFDNEQFF
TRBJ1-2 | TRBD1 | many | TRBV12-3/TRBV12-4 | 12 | TGTGCCAGCAGTCCCGGGACAGGGGAAGAGACCTTC | CASSPGTGEETF
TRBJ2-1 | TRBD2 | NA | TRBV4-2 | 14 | TGTGCCAGCAGCCAACTAGCGGGAGATTATGAGCAGTTCTTC | CASSQLAGDYEQFF
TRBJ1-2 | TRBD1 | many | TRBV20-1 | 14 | TGCAGTGCTCAAGGACAGGGGATTAACTATGGCTACACCTTC | CSAQGQGINYGYTF
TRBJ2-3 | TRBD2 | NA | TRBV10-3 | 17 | TGTGCCATCAGTGAGTCGACTAGCGGGGGTACGAGAGATACGCAGTATTTT | CAISESTSGGTRDTQYF
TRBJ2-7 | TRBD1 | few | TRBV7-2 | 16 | TGTGCCAGCAGCTTAATGGGACAGATACCGTCCTACGAGCAGTACTTC | CASSLMGQIPSYEQYF
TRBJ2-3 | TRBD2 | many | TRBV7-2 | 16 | TGTGCCAGCAGCTTAGCGCGACTAGCGGGCACAGATACGCAGTATTTT | CASSLARLAGTDTQYF
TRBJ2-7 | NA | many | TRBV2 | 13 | TGTGCCAGCAGTGGTCAGGGGATGAACGAGCAGTACTTC | CASSGQGMNEQYF
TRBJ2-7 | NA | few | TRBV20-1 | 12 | TGCAGTGCTAGAGAACCGAACTACGAGCAGTACTTC | CSAREPNYEQYF
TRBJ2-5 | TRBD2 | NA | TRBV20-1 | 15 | TGCAGTGCCCATGGGGGTAGCGGGGGTTCGGAGACCCAGTACTTC | CSAHGGSGGSETQYF
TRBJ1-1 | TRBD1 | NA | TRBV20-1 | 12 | TGCAGTGCTCATGACAGGGGGAATGAAGCTTTCTTT | CSAHDRGNEAFF
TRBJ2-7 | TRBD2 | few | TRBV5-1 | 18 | TGCGCCAGCAGCTTGGTCCCGGGACTAGCGGAACCTACCTACGAGCAGTACTTC | CASSLVPGLAEPTYEQYF
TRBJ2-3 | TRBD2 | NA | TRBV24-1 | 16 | TGTGCCACCAGTGAGTTCAGCGGGGCCACCACAGATACGCAGTATTTT | CATSEFSGATTDTQYF
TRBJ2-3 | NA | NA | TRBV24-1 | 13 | TGTGCCACCAGTGATTTTGTCCCAGATACGCAGTATTTT | CATSDFVPDTQYF
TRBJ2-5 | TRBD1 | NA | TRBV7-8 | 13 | TGTGCCAGCAGCAACAGGGGGGTGAAGACCCAGTACTTC | CASSNRGVKTQYF
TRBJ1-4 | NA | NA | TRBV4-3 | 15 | TGCGCCAGCAGCCAAGAGGAACGGCATAATGAAAAACTGTTTTTT | CASSQEERHNEKLFF
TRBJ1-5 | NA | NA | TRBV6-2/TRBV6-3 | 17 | TGTGCCAGCAGTTACTCCGGAGTATATGCCCCTAATCAGCCCCAGCATTTT | CASSYSGVYAPNQPQHF
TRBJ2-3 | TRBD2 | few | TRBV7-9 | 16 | TGTGCCAGCAGCTTAGCGACGGGGGGGAAGACAGATACGCAGTATTTT | CASSLATGGKTDTQYF
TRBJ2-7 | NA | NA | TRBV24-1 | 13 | TGTGCCACCAGTCATCCAGGGCACTACGAGCAGTACTTC | CATSHPGHYEQYF
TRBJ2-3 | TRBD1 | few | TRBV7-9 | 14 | TGTGCCAGCAGCTCGGACAGGCAGTCAGATACGCAGTATTTT | CASSSDRQSDTQYF
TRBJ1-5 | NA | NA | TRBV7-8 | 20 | TGTGCCAGCAGCTTCAGTAATTGGGTTGAGGGCGGGAGGAACAATCAGCCCCAGCATTTT | CASSFSNWVEGGRNNQPQHF
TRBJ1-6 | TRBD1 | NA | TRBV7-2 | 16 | TGTGCCAGCAGCTTCGCAGGGGGCGGTCATAATTCACCCCTCCACTTT | CASSFAGGGHNSPLHF
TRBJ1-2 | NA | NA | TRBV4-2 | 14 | TGTGCCAGCAGCCAAATGGACGGCGGCTTGAGCTACACCTTC | CASSQMDGGLSYTF
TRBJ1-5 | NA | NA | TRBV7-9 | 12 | TGTGCCAGCAGCGCCGCAGGGCAGCCCCAGCATTTT | CASSAAGQPQHF
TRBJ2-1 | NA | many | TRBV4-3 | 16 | TGCGCCAGCAGCCAAGATCAGGCCAGCTCCTACAATGAGCAGTTCTTC | CASSQDQASSYNEQFF
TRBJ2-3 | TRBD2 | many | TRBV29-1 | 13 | TGCAGCGTTGTTGGACTAGCGGGAGATACGCAGTATTTT | CSVVGLAGDTQYF
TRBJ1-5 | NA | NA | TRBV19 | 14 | TGTGCCAGTAGTGTCTCAGGACGTAATCAGCCCCAGCATTTT | CASSVSGRNQPQHF
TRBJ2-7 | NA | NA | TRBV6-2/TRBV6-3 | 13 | TGTGCCAGCAGTCTGACCAAGCGTTACGAGCAGTACTTC | CASSLTKRYEQYF
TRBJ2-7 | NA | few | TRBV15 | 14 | TGTGCCACCAGCAGAGAGAACAGGGTCTACGAGCAGTACTTC | CATSRENRVYEQYF
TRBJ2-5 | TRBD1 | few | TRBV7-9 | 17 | TGTGCCAGCAGCTTAGACAGATGGCAGGGGGCGCGAGAGACCCAGTACTTC | CASSLDRWQGARETQYF
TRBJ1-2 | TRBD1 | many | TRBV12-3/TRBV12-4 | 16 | TGTGCCAGCAGTTTGGCCGGGACAGCACCAAACTATGGCTACACCTTC | CASSLAGTAPNYGYTF
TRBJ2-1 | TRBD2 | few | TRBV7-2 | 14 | TGTGCCAGCAGCTTCTGGGGGGGTTCAAATGAGCAGTTCTTC | CASSFWGGSNEQFF
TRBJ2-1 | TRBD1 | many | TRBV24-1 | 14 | TGTGCCACCAGTGACCTCCGGACAGGACATGGGCAGTTCTTC | CATSDLRTGHGQFF
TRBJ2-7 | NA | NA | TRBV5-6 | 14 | TGTGCCAGCAGCTTTCGGGGCCTCTCCTACGAGCAGTACTTC | CASSFRGLSYEQYF
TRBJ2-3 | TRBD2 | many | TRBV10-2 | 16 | TGCGCCAGCAGGCCTGCACTAGCGGGGGGGACAGATACGCAGTATTTT | CASRPALAGGTDTQYF
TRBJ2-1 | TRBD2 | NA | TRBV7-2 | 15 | TGTGCCAGCAGCTTCGGCGGGAGCTACTACAATGAGCAGTTCTTC | CASSFGGSYYNEQFF
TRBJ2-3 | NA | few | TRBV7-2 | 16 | TGTGCCAGCAGCTTATTGAGCGCGACTTACACAGATACGCAGTATTTT | CASSLLSATYTDTQYF
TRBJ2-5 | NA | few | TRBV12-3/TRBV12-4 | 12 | TGTGCCAGCAGTATGGATGTAGCGACCCAGTACTTC | CASSMDVATQYF
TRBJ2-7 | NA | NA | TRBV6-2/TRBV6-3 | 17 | TGTGCCAGCAGTTACGGTGGGCGACACTTGAGTTCCTACGAGCAGTACTTC | CASSYGGRHLSSYEQYF
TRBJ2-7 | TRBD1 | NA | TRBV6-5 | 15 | TGTGCCAGCAGTTGGGGGGGACAGGGGATCTACGAGCAGTACTTC | CASSWGGQGIYEQYF